The 15 T cell receptor beta chains below all came from one sample that was sequenced in a study of T-cell memory formation after mild COVID-19. TCRdb independently ran MiXCR on the 5' RACE reads; one entry per CDR3 protein. The repertoire has 200,000 to 250,000 distinct CDR3 sequences, about a sixth of them found once; the top ten carry around 3.8%. Sequencing input: PBMCs or a T cell subset sorted from them (not recorded which). All receptors come from a man younger than 30 who had mild COVID-19 (a few samples of this study predate the infection). Cell type and time point are not known.

The rearrangement links TRBV6-5 to TRBJ2-2, with 9 nucleotides matching TRBD2. V trimming: 4 bases; J trimming: 1 base; junction bases outside the gene matches: 4. Looked up from germline, CDR1 is MNHEY and CDR2 is SVGAGI. This CDR3 comprises 16 residues. The CDR3 sequence: CASSFSGGWNTGELFF. CDR3 in DNA: TGTGCCAGCAGTTTCAGCGGGGGGTGGAACACCGGGGAGCTGTTTTTT.

This rearrangement joins TRBV5-1 to TRBJ1-1; perhaps TRBD1 as D (5 bases). The V and J ends lost 2 bases and 1 base respectively, with 9 bases between them. The CDR3 extends over 14 amino acids. Germline-derived CDR1 and CDR2 are SGHRS and YFSETQ. Written as DNA, the CDR3 is TGCGCCAGCAGCTTCGGGGACCCGAACACTGAAGCTTTCTTT. Amino acid sequence: CASSFGDPNTEAFF. Variable domain in full (rest from reference TRBV5-1 and TRBJ1-1): KAGVTQTPRYLIKTRGQQVTLSCSPISGHRSVSWYQQTPGQGLQFLFEYFSETQRNKGNFPGRFSGRQFSNSRSEMNVSTLELGDSALYLCASSFGDPNTEAFFGQGTRLTVV.

This clonotype was seen more than once but under ten times. The chain links TRBV5-1 to TRBJ2-3; TRBD2 is a possible D gene (6 bases). From germline, CDR1 is SGHRS and CDR2 YFSETQ. Between the trimmed V and J ends, which lost 8 bases and 3 bases, there was a span of 13 bases. This CDR3 is built from 13 residues. The CDR3, as DNA: TGCGCCAGTGCGGGACCAAATACAGATACGCAGTATTTT. Protein: CASAGPNTDTQYF.

The rearrangement joins TRBV19 to TRBJ1-5; TRBD1 matches 8 bases. V was pared by 4 bases and J by 10 bases, with 6 bases of the junction left unmatched. The CDR3 runs 13 residues. Germline V gene data show CDR1 as LNHDA and CDR2 as SQIVND (reference sequence). The CDR3 nucleotides read TGTGCCAGTAGTAGCGGACAGGGTGACCCCCAGCATTTT. This codes for CASSSGQGDPQHF.

The chain carries TRBV10-2 and TRBJ2-5, with D hard to call. Germline V CDR1 and CDR2: WSHSY, SAAADI. Trimming cost V 8 bases and J 4 bases, with 14 bases left between them. The CDR3 loop spans 13 amino acids. In DNA, the CDR3 is TGCGCCAGCCAAACTTCAGGCGCAGAGACCCAGTACTTC. Its protein is CASQTSGAETQYF.

The chain is built from TRBV7-9 and TRBJ2-1, with TRBD1 matching over 7 bases. CDR1 SEHNR and CDR2 FQNEAQ come from the germline V gene (reference sequence). This CDR3 is 14 amino acids long. Trimming removed 5 bases from V and 8 bases from J; junction bases left unmatched: 9. CDR3 DNA: TGTGCCAGCAGCAAGGGGGCTAGTTTCGATGAGCAGTTCTTC. Translating gives CASSKGASFDEQFF.

CDR3 loop: CASSLDWTGELETQYF. CDR3 DNA sequence: TGTGCCAGCAGTTTGGACTGGACAGGGGAATTGGAGACCCAGTACTTC. J is TRBJ2-5 and V is TRBV11-2; TRBD1 matches at 9 bases. Looked up from germline, CDR1 is SGHAT and CDR2 is FQNNGV. V was clipped by 6 bases and J by 5 bases; unmatched bases: 13. The CDR3 extends over 16 amino acids.

The chain combines TRBV7-9 with TRBJ1-1, with 10 bases matching TRBD1. The CDR3 is 14 residues long. V dropped 5 bases and J dropped 6; count of bases not matched to a gene: 6. The V gene's germline CDR1 is SEHNR and CDR2 FQNEAQ (reference sequence). DNA for the CDR3: TGTGCCAGCAGCCCTACCGGACAGGGGGCTGAAGCTTTCTTT. Translated: CASSPTGQGAEAFF.

This clonotype was seen more than once but under ten times. The chain links TRBV18 to TRBJ2-7; D not certain. The CDR3 contains 14 residues. The germline gives CDR1 KGHSH, CDR2 LQKENI. V shed 1 base and J shed 2 bases, with 9 bases lying between them. Written as DNA, the CDR3 is TGTGCCAGCTCACCACGCAACTCGGCCTACGAGCAGTACGTC. This encodes CASSPRNSAYEQYV.

The V and J genes are TRBV9 and TRBJ2-2, with 7 bases lining up with TRBD1. This CDR3 contains 15 residues. The V gene's germline CDR1 is SGDLS and CDR2 YYNGEE. V lost 6 bases and J lost 6; bases outside the gene matches: 11. This CDR3 is CASNRDRDVAGELFF. The CDR3 region has the DNA TGTGCCAGCAACCGAGACAGGGACGTAGCCGGGGAGCTGTTTTTT.

This clonotype was observed a few times. The CDR3 region has the DNA TGTGCCAGCAGTCTGACAGGGGGCGGTTCACCCCTCCACTTT. Its protein is CASSLTGGGSPLHF. The chain employs TRBV2 and TRBJ1-6, with 10 bases matching TRBD1. Per germline, CDR1 SNHLY and CDR2 FYNNEI. The CDR3 loop spans 14 amino acids. V dropped 5 bases and J dropped 9; count of bases not matched to a gene: 4.

The chain carries TRBV4-1 and TRBJ1-2; D unresolved. V gave up 0 bases and J gave up 1 base, with 12 bases separating them. Per the germline V gene, CDR1 is MGHRA and CDR2 is YSYEKL. The CDR3 has 16 amino acids. CDR3 residues: CASSQDWKVFNYGYTF. For the CDR3, the DNA is TGCGCCAGCAGCCAAGATTGGAAGGTTTTTAACTATGGCTACACCTTC.

A few counts support this clonotype. The chain employs TRBV4-3 and TRBJ1-1; D perhaps matches TRBD1 (6 bases). The ends were cut back, 5 bases at V and 12 bases at J, with 22 bases in the middle. Germline CDR1 and CDR2: LGHNA and YSLEER. The CDR3 is 14 residues long. This CDR3 is CASSYSRSGTTTFF. CDR3 in DNA: TGCGCCAGCAGCTACAGCAGATCCGGGACAACGACTTTCTTT.

J is TRBJ2-5 and V is TRBV7-2; the D is unclear. Trimming took 5 bases from V and 4 from J, leaving 8 bases between them. CDR1 is SGHTA, CDR2 FQGNSA, per germline. This CDR3 has 12 amino acids. This CDR3 is CASSTNRETQYF. For the CDR3, the DNA is TGTGCCAGCAGCACCAATCGAGAGACCCAGTACTTC.

There are many counts of this clonotype. The V and J genes are TRBV5-1 and TRBJ2-1; D uncertain. V lost 2 bases and J 2 bases, leaving 8 bases between the germline ends. This CDR3 spans 14 amino acids. CDR1 and CDR2 (germline): SGHRS, YFSETQ. In DNA, the CDR3 is TGCGCCAGCAGCTTAGAGGCAGCCTACAATGAGCAGTTCTTC. It specifies CASSLEAAYNEQFF.